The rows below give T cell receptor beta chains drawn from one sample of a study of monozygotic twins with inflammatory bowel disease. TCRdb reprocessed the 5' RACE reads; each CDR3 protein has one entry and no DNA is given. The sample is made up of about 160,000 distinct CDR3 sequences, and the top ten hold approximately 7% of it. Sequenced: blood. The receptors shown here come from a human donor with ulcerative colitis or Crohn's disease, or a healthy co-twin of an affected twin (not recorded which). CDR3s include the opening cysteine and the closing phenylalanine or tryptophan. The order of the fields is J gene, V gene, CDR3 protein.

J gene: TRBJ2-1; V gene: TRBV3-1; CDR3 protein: CASSQGLGWGGTFNEQFF
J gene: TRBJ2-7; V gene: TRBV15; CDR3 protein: CATSRDSEYEQYF
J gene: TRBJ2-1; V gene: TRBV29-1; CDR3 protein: CSVSSSGSYNEQFF
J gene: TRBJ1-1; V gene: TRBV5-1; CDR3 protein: CASIKTGNAEAFF
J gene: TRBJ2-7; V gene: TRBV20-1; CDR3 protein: CSASGASGSSYEQYF
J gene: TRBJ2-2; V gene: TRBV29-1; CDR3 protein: CSAGEGNTGELFF
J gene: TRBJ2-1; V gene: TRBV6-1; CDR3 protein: CASSTTSGRGSYNEQFF
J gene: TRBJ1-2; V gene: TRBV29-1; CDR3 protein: CSVEDQDYYGYTF
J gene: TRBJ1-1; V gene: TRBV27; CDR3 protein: CASGGAGTEAFF
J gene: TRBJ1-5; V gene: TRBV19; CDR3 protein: CASSGLSANQPQHF
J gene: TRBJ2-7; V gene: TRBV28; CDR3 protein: CASRGQSKLVTYEQYF
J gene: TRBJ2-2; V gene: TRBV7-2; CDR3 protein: CASSQRTLSNTGELFF
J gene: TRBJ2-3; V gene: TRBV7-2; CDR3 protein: CASSLLAGLSSTDTQYF
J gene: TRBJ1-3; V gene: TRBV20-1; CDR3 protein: CSARDQGAGNTIYF
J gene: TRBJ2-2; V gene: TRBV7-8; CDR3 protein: CASSASPGGITGELFF
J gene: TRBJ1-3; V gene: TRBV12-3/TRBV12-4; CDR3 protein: CASSLGRAGNTIYF
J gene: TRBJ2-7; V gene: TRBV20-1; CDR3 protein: CSAGTWGWANEQYF
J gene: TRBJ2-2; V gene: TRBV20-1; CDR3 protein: CSATQGPGELFF
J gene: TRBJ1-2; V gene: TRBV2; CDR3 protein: CASSEGGQGAVSGYTF
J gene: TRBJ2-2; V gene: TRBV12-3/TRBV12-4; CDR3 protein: CASSLVGRTGELFF
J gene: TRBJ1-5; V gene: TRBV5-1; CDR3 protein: CASSSDRGGQPQHF
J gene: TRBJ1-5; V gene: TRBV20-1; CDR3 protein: CSARDGGTGNQPQHF
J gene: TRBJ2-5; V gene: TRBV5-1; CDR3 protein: CASSLGRGETQYF
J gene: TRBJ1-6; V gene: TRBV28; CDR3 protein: CASRLTRGSYIDSPLHF
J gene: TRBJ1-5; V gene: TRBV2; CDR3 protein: CASSEIGSNQPQHF
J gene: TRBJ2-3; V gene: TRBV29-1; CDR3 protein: CSAPREFTDTQYF
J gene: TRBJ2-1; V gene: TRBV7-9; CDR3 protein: CASSFSRQGRYNEQFF
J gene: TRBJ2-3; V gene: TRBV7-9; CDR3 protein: CASTPQPDTQYF
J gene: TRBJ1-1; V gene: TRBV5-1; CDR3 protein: CATRGQGTEAFF
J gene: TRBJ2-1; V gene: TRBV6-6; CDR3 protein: CASSSNGNNEQFF
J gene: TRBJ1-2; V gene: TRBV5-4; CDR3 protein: CASSLGPVGQGKSNGYTF
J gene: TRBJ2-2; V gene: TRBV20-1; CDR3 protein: CSASTGVSAGELFF
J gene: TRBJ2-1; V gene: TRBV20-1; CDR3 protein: CSAWLASGGMNEQFF
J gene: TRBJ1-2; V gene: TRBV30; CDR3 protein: CAWSPETGGKFYGYTF
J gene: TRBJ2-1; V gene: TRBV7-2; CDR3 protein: CASSPGTGYSNEQFF
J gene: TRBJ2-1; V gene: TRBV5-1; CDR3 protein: CASSWGTSGFSYNEQFF
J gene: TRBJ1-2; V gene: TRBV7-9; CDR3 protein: CASSPYNDYGYTF
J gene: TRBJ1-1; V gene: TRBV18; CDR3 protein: CASSPTGYGNTEAFF
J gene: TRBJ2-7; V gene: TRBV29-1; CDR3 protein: CSVAGSWGYEQYF
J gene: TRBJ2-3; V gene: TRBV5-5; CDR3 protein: CASSLEGLANGGTDTQYF
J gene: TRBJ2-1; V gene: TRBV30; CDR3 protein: CAWSTGNEQFF
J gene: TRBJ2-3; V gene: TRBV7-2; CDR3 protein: CASSLRRDSADTQYF
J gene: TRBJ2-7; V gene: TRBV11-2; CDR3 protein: CASSPSPGLVPHEQYF
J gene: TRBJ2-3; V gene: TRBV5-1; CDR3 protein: CASSNTGFITDTQYF
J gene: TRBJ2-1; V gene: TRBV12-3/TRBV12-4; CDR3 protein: CASKTGSYNEQFF
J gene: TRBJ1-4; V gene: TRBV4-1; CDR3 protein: CASSQDHAGFMFF
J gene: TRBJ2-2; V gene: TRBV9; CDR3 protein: CASSGPGQGTEANTGELFF
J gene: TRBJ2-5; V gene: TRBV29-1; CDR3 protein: CSVEVTRASGEVAAQYF
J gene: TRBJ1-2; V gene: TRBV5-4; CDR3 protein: CASSSKQGVWGGYTF